This record concerns one TCR beta chain sequence. What it binds is unknown. This CDR3 is 17 amino acids long. The germline gives CDR1 LGHDT, CDR2 YNNKEL (reference sequence). Trimming took 2 bases from V and 1 from J; bases not matched to a gene: 8. These data come from a study of T-cell memory formation after mild COVID-19. Study background: There were largely donor-specific TCR clusters.

TCRdb processed the 5' RACE reads anew with MiXCR; each CDR3 protein has one entry. The profile shows some 270,000 distinct CDR3 sequences, less than 20% of them singletons. The study's findings and limits: From day 15 to 85, contracting clones were balanced between CD4 and CD8, whereas later expanders leaned toward CD4+. Researchers could not confirm that second-wave clones peaking on day 37 targeted SARS-CoV-2. CD4+ contracting clones were mainly CM and EM; CD8+ ones, EMRA.

The V gene is TRBV3-1, the J gene TRBJ2-7; 10 bases agree with TRBD2. The receptor's source is an adult woman who had mild COVID-19 (a few samples of this study predate the infection). Cell type and time point are not known. Specimen: PBMCs or a T cell subset sorted from them (not recorded which). For the CDR3, the DNA is TGTGCCAGCAGCCAATATATGGCTAGCGGGGGTTCCTACGAGCAGTACTTC. The encoded protein is CASSQYMASGGSYEQYF.